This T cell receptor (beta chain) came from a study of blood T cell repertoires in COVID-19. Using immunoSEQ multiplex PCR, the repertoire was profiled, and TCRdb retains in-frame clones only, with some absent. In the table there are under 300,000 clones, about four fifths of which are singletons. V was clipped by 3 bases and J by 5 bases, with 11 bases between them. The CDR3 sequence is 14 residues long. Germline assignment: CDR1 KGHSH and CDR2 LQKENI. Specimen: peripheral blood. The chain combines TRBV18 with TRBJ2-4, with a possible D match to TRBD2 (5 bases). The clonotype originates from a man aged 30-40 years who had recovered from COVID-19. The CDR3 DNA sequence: TGTGCCAGCTCACCCGGGATTCTTGAAAACATTCAGTACTTC. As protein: CASSPGILENIQYF.